This T cell receptor beta chain was sequenced for a study of chemoradiotherapy in HPV16-positive cancers. Repertoires were sampled repeatedly during chemoradiotherapy. Comments on this clone: As yet, its antigen is unknown.

Germline CDR1 and CDR2: MNHEY and SMNVEV (reference sequence). CDR3 size: 18 residues. Germline trimming cut 3 bases from V and 2 bases from J; bases unmatched to any gene: 14. Regarding the study as a whole: Non-HPV-specific T cells did not expand in tumors during treatment, whereas candidate HPV-specific clones and E7-related motifs did.

Produced via immunoSEQ multiplex PCR; TCRdb's table is partial and in-frame only. The sample consists of about 8,600 clones, approximately 91% of them appearing once. Source: blood, taken from a patient who underwent chemoradiotherapy. The sequence was collected from a human donor with HPV-associated anogenital cancer. The chain uses TRBV27 and TRBJ2-7; 9 bases fit TRBD2. The CDR3 DNA sequence: TGTGCCAGCAGTTTGGTGGCGGGAGGGCCTTCTTCAACCTACGAGCAGTACTTC. The encoded protein is CASSLVAGGPSSTYEQYF.